This is a list of T cell receptor beta chains from one sample in a study of chronic HIV infection and antiretroviral therapy. TCRdb re-called the 5' RACE reads through MiXCR, storing one row per CDR3 protein. The profile covers under 55,000 distinct CDR3 sequences, with about 19% appearing a single time and 2.5% to 3% taken by the ten largest. The specimen sequenced was peripheral blood. Every receptor here comes from an adult who had HIV and had not received antiretroviral therapy, or was an uninfected healthy control (not recorded which). CDR3s include the opening cysteine and the closing phenylalanine or tryptophan. A D gene is named only where the DNA matches it firmly. Rows give clone size only sometimes, using once, few, many, or a class for an expanded clone.

J: TRBJ1-2; size: NA; D: NA; V: TRBV6-5; DNA: TGTGCCAGCAGTTATTCAGGGACGGAAGGCTGGGGCTACACCTTC; CDR3: CASSYSGTEGWGYTF
J: TRBJ1-1; size: NA; D: TRBD1; V: TRBV6-2/TRBV6-3; DNA: TGTGCCAGCAGCCTACAGGGGAGCACTGAAGCTTTCTTT; CDR3: CASSLQGSTEAFF
J: TRBJ1-1; size: few; D: TRBD1; V: TRBV28; DNA: TGTGCCAGCGGACCGGACAGGGGAGGACAGGGTGCTTTCTTT; CDR3: CASGPDRGGQGAFF
J: TRBJ2-3; size: few; D: TRBD2; V: TRBV27; DNA: TGTGCCAGCAGTTTATCGCGGACTAGCGGGAGACTGGGCACAGATACGCAGTATTTT; CDR3: CASSLSRTSGRLGTDTQYF
J: TRBJ2-7; size: NA; D: NA; V: TRBV5-4; DNA: TGTGCCAGCAGCCCCTCAGTTAGCGGAATCGTGGTGGAGCAGTACTTC; CDR3: CASSPSVSGIVVEQYF
J: TRBJ1-6; size: NA; D: NA; V: TRBV20-1; DNA: TGCAGTGCTAATGACAACAGGCTGGGGAAAAAATCACCCCTCCACTTT; CDR3: CSANDNRLGKKSPLHF
J: TRBJ2-7; size: few; D: NA; V: TRBV7-6; DNA: TGTGCCAGCAGCTCCGGACTGGGGGAAGGGCAGTACTTC; CDR3: CASSSGLGEGQYF
J: TRBJ1-2; size: few; D: TRBD1; V: TRBV7-6; DNA: TGTGCCAGCAGCTCCGCCGGGACAGGGACCGGCTACACCTTC; CDR3: CASSSAGTGTGYTF
J: TRBJ1-5; size: few; D: TRBD1; V: TRBV20-1; DNA: TGCAGTGCTAGACCACCGGACAGGGGTGGTCAGCCCCAGCATTTT; CDR3: CSARPPDRGGQPQHF
J: TRBJ2-6; size: NA; D: NA; V: TRBV18; DNA: TGTGCCAGCTCACCCCCGCGGGGGCGGCGCTCTGGGGCCAACGTCCTGACTTTC; CDR3: CASSPPRGRRSGANVLTF
J: TRBJ1-5; size: few; D: NA; V: TRBV6-4; DNA: TGTGCCACCCCGCAAGGAAATCAGCCCCAGCATTTT; CDR3: CATPQGNQPQHF
J: TRBJ1-1; size: NA; D: NA; V: TRBV27; DNA: TGTGCCAGCAGCCATGGAGGGAACACTGAAGCTTTCTTT; CDR3: CASSHGGNTEAFF
J: TRBJ2-4; size: NA; D: TRBD1; V: TRBV29-1; DNA: TGCAGCGGGGCCGGGACAGGGGACGGCATTCAGTACTTC; CDR3: CSGAGTGDGIQYF
J: TRBJ1-1; size: few; D: TRBD1; V: TRBV10-2; DNA: TGCGCCCCTGCTGGAGGGGGCAAGGTGGACACTGAAGCTTTCTTT; CDR3: CAPAGGGKVDTEAFF
J: TRBJ1-1; size: NA; D: NA; V: TRBV28; DNA: TGTGCCAGCGTGGTGAACACTGAAGCTTTCTTT; CDR3: CASVVNTEAFF
J: TRBJ1-1; size: few; D: NA; V: TRBV4-1; DNA: TGCGCCAGCAGCAGGGCGGGGAACTTAAAAACTGAAGCTTTCTTT; CDR3: CASSRAGNLKTEAFF
J: TRBJ1-5; size: few; D: TRBD1; V: TRBV7-9; DNA: TGTGCCAGCAGCTCTACCGGGACAGGGGAACAGCCCCAGCATTTT; CDR3: CASSSTGTGEQPQHF
J: TRBJ2-1; size: NA; D: NA; V: TRBV29-1; DNA: TGCAGCGTGAGGGCCTACAATGAGCAGTTCTTC; CDR3: CSVRAYNEQFF
J: TRBJ2-1; size: few; D: NA; V: TRBV7-2; DNA: TGTGCCAGCAGCTTGGCTAGCTTGGGCAATGAGCAGTTCTTC; CDR3: CASSLASLGNEQFF
J: TRBJ2-6; size: NA; D: NA; V: TRBV27; DNA: TGTGCCAGTGCTTTTTTCTCTGGGGCCAACGTCCTGACTTTC; CDR3: CASAFFSGANVLTF
J: TRBJ2-5; size: NA; D: TRBD2; V: TRBV7-7; DNA: TGTGCAAGACTAGCGGGGGAGACCCAGTACTTC; CDR3: CARLAGETQYF
J: TRBJ2-3; size: NA; D: NA; V: TRBV6-5; DNA: TGTGCCAGCAGCGCCACAGATACGCAGTATTTT; CDR3: CASSATDTQYF
J: TRBJ2-3; size: NA; D: NA; V: TRBV28; DNA: TGTGCCAGCAGCACGGCAGGGAGCACAGATACGCAGTATTTT; CDR3: CASSTAGSTDTQYF
J: TRBJ2-2; size: NA; D: TRBD2; V: TRBV28; DNA: TGTGCCAGCAGTATCCCTAGCGGGAGTGATAGGGCCGGGGAGCTGTTTTTT; CDR3: CASSIPSGSDRAGELFF
J: TRBJ1-2; size: few; D: NA; V: TRBV4-1; DNA: TGCGCCAGCAGCCAAGATAGGTCACTATCTAACTATGGCTACACCTTC; CDR3: CASSQDRSLSNYGYTF
J: TRBJ2-2; size: NA; D: NA; V: TRBV28; DNA: TGTGCCAGCAGTTTCGGGTCAGGGGTCGGGAACACCGGGGAGCTGTTTTTT; CDR3: CASSFGSGVGNTGELFF
J: TRBJ2-1; size: NA; D: TRBD2; V: TRBV29-1; DNA: TGCAGCGTTGAATCCTCCGGGACTAGCGCCAATGAGCAGTTCTTC; CDR3: CSVESSGTSANEQFF
J: TRBJ1-5; size: few; D: NA; V: TRBV28; DNA: TGTGCCACATCATCCTATTGGCCCCAGCATTTT; CDR3: CATSSYWPQHF
J: TRBJ2-1; size: few; D: NA; V: TRBV29-1; DNA: TGCAGCGTCGGAGCAGGGGCCGGGTATGAGCAGTTCTTC; CDR3: CSVGAGAGYEQFF
J: TRBJ1-4; size: NA; D: TRBD1; V: TRBV7-9; DNA: TGTGCCAGCAGCCCGGGACAGTGGGATGAAAAACTGTTTTTT; CDR3: CASSPGQWDEKLFF
J: TRBJ2-1; size: NA; D: NA; V: TRBV29-1; DNA: TGCAGCGTTTCAGACACCACCTACAATGAGCAGTTCTTC; CDR3: CSVSDTTYNEQFF
J: TRBJ1-1; size: NA; D: NA; V: TRBV28; DNA: TGTGCCAGCAGTTTCGGCCCAGCTAGCCGGACTGAAGCTTTCTTT; CDR3: CASSFGPASRTEAFF
J: TRBJ1-1; size: NA; D: NA; V: TRBV12-3/TRBV12-4; DNA: TGTGCCAGCAGTTTAGGGGGGGCAGCTGAAGCTTTCTTT; CDR3: CASSLGGAAEAFF
J: TRBJ2-7; size: few; D: TRBD1; V: TRBV28; DNA: TGTGCCAGCAGGGAAGTTCGCCCCGGGACAGGGGGCGAGCAGTACTTC; CDR3: CASREVRPGTGGEQYF
J: TRBJ1-3; size: few; D: TRBD1; V: TRBV6-5; DNA: TGTGCCAGCAGTTACTTCCAGGGGGCAGCAGTTGACACCATATATTTT; CDR3: CASSYFQGAAVDTIYF
J: TRBJ1-4; size: few; D: TRBD1; V: TRBV28; DNA: TGTGCCAGCTTCGATTTTCCAGGGGGCTCCACTAATGAAAAACTGTTTTTT; CDR3: CASFDFPGGSTNEKLFF
J: TRBJ2-7; size: NA; D: NA; V: TRBV7-9; DNA: TGTGCCAGCAGCTTAAACGAGGGGAACTCCTACGAGCAGTACTTC; CDR3: CASSLNEGNSYEQYF
J: TRBJ1-3; size: NA; D: NA; V: TRBV28; DNA: TGTGCCAGCAGTTCCCCCCGCAGGGGCGGAAGAAACACCATATATTTT; CDR3: CASSSPRRGGRNTIYF
J: TRBJ1-6; size: few; D: TRBD1; V: TRBV27; DNA: TGTGCCAGCAGTCTAAACCCGGGACAGGGGGCGAATTCACCCCTCCACTTT; CDR3: CASSLNPGQGANSPLHF
J: TRBJ2-7; size: NA; D: TRBD1; V: TRBV10-3; DNA: TGTGCCATCAGTGCTCAAGGACAGGGAGACGAGCAGTACTTC; CDR3: CAISAQGQGDEQYF
J: TRBJ2-6; size: NA; D: NA; V: TRBV5-4; DNA: TGTGCCAGCAGCACGGGGCAAGCTGGGGCCAACGTCCTGACTTTC; CDR3: CASSTGQAGANVLTF
J: TRBJ1-1; size: NA; D: NA; V: TRBV27; DNA: TGTGCCAGCAGTTTATCAGGGTATTTCACTGAAGCTTTCTTT; CDR3: CASSLSGYFTEAFF
J: TRBJ1-5; size: few; D: NA; V: TRBV6-2/TRBV6-3; DNA: TGTGCCAGCAGTTACATGGCAGGGCAGAATCAGCCCCAGCATTTT; CDR3: CASSYMAGQNQPQHF
J: TRBJ1-1; size: NA; D: NA; V: TRBV29-1; DNA: TGCAGTGTGAGGGGGTATCGGTATGGGGACACTGAAGCTTTCTTT; CDR3: CSVRGYRYGDTEAFF
J: TRBJ2-1; size: few; D: NA; V: TRBV28; DNA: TGTGCCAGCAGTTTAACCAAGATTAATGAGCAGTTCTTC; CDR3: CASSLTKINEQFF
J: TRBJ2-3; size: few; D: TRBD1; V: TRBV20-1; DNA: TGCAGTGCTAGAGGACAGGGAGAAGATACGCAGTATTTT; CDR3: CSARGQGEDTQYF
J: TRBJ1-1; size: NA; D: NA; V: TRBV29-1; DNA: TGCAGCGTCGAACGGGTACATAACACTGAAGCTTTCTTT; CDR3: CSVERVHNTEAFF
J: TRBJ1-5; size: few; D: NA; V: TRBV10-3; DNA: TGTGCCATCAGTGAGTTCGACAGTCAGTATAGCAATCAGCCCCAGCATTTT; CDR3: CAISEFDSQYSNQPQHF
J: TRBJ2-7; size: NA; D: TRBD2; V: TRBV12-3/TRBV12-4; DNA: TGTGCCAGCAATCTCCTGGGACTAGCGGGAGGGCCTCTCGAGCAGTACTTC; CDR3: CASNLLGLAGGPLEQYF
J: TRBJ2-1; size: NA; D: TRBD2; V: TRBV4-1; DNA: TGCGCCAGCAGCCCCAGGACTAGCGGGGCTCGGGGTGAGCAGTTCTTC; CDR3: CASSPRTSGARGEQFF
J: TRBJ2-1; size: NA; D: TRBD1; V: TRBV29-1; DNA: TGCAGCGTTGAGGGGCAGGGGGAGAGCTCCTACAATGAGCAGTTCTTC; CDR3: CSVEGQGESSYNEQFF
J: TRBJ1-2; size: NA; D: NA; V: TRBV28; DNA: TGTGCCAGCAGCCCGGCGAACACACCGGCTGGCTACACCTTC; CDR3: CASSPANTPAGYTF
J: TRBJ2-1; size: few; D: TRBD2; V: TRBV4-1; DNA: TGCGCCAGCAGCCAGGGGACTAGCGGGACTCCCTACAATGAGCAGTTCTTC; CDR3: CASSQGTSGTPYNEQFF
J: TRBJ2-1; size: NA; D: TRBD2; V: TRBV11-2; DNA: TGTGCCAGCAGCCCAACTAGCGGGTCGACCGAGCAGTTCTTC; CDR3: CASSPTSGSTEQFF
J: TRBJ2-5; size: NA; D: NA; V: TRBV27; DNA: TGTGCCAGCAGTTATTCGGGACCACAAGAGACCCAGTACTTC; CDR3: CASSYSGPQETQYF
J: TRBJ1-5; size: NA; D: NA; V: TRBV6-5; DNA: TGTGCCAGCAGCCCTCCTAATCAGCCCCAGCATTTT; CDR3: CASSPPNQPQHF